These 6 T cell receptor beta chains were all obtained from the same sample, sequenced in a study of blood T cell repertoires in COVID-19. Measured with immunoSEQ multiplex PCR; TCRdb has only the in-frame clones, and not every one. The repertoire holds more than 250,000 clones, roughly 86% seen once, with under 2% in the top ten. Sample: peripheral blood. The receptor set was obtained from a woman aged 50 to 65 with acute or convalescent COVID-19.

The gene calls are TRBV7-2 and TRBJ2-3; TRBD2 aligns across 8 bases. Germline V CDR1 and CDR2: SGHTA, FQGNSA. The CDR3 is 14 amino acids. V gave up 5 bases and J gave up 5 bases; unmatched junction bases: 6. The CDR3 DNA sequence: TGTGCCAGCAGCCCCACCCGGGGGGGAGATACGCAGTATTTT. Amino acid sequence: CASSPTRGGDTQYF. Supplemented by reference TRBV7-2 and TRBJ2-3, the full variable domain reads GAGVSQSPSNKVTEKGKDVELRCDPISGHTALYWYRQSLGQGLEFLIYFQGNSAPDKSGLPSDRFSAERTGGSVSTLTIQRTQQEDSAVYLCASSPTRGGDTQYFGPGTRLTVL.

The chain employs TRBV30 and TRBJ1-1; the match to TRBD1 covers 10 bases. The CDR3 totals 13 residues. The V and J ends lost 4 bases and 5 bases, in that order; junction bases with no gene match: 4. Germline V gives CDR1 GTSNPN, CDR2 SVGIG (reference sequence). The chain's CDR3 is CAWIGTGETEAFF. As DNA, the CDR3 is TGTGCCTGGATAGGGACAGGGGAGACTGAAGCTTTCTTT.

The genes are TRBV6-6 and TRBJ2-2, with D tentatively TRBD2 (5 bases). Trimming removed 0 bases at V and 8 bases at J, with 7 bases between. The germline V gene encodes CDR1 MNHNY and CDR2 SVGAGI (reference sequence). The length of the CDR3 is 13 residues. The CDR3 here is CASSYSGGGELFF. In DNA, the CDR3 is TGTGCCAGCAGTTACTCTGGCGGGGGGGAGCTGTTTTTT.

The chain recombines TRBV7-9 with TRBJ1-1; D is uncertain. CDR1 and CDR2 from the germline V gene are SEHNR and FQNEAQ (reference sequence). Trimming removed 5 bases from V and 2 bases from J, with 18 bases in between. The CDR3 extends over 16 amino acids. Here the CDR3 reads CASSPTVAGENTEAFF. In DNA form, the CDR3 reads TGTGCCAGCAGCCCAACCGTGGCGGGCGAAAACACTGAAGCTTTCTTT.

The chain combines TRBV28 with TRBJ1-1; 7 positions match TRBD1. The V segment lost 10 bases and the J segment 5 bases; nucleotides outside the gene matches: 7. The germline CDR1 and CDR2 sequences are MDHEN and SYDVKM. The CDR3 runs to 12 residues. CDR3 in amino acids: CAIQKQGTEAFF. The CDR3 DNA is TGTGCCATCCAGAAACAGGGGACTGAAGCTTTCTTT.

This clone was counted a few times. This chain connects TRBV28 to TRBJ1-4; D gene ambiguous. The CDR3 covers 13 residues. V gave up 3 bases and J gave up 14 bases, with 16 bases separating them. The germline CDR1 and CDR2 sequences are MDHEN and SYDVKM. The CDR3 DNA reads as TGTGCCAGCAGTTTTCCCGCGACAAAGCTTCTGTTTTTT. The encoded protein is CASSFPATKLLFF.